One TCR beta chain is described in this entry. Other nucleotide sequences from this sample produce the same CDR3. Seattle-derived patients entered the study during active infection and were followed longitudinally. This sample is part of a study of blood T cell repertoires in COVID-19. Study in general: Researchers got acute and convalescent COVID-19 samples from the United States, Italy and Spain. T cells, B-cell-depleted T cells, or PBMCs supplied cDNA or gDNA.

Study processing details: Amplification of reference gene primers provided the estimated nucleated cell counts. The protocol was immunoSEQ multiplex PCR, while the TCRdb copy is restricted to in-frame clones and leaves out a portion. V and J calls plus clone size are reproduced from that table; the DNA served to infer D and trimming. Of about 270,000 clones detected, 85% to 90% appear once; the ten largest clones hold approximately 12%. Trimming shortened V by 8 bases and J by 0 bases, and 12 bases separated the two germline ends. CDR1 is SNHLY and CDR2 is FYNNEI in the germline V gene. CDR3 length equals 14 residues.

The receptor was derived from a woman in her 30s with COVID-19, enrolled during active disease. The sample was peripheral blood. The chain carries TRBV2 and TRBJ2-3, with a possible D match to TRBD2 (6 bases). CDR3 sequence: CASGGLASTDTQYF. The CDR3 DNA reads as TGTGCCAGCGGGGGACTGGCTAGCACAGATACGCAGTATTTT.